This T cell receptor (beta chain) was recovered during a study of blood T cell repertoires in COVID-19. Background on the study: Samples of COVID-19 (acute and convalescent) were obtained from the United States, Italy and Spain. T cells, B-cell-depleted T cells, or PBMCs provided the cDNA or gDNA that served as material.

This CDR3 spans 15 amino acids. CDR1 SGHDT and CDR2 YYEEEE come from the germline V gene. A remark on this clone: At one end the junction does not follow the germline gene, possibly because of a read error.

As handled by the study authors: Reference gene primer amplification gave estimated nucleated cell counts. Sequencing was performed with immunoSEQ multiplex PCR; in TCRdb, only in-frame clones are kept and a portion is missing. The V and J calls and clone size are taken from that table; D and trimming were inferred from the DNA. Counted here are around 230,000 clones, approximately 87% occurring once; the ten biggest clones make up 2.5% to 3%. The TCR was taken from a woman aged 70 to 79 with active or convalescent COVID-19. The specimen was peripheral blood. The chain combines TRBV5-6 with TRBJ2-1, with 8 bases identical to TRBD2. CDR3 DNA sequence: TGTGCCAGCAGCTCGGGACTAGGGTCCTTCAATGAGCAGTTCTTC. Translating it yields CASSSGLGSFNEQFF.